The 27 T cell receptor beta chains presented below share a single source sample, sequenced in a study of post-analysis software for immune sequencing data (dated by TCRdb to 2013 to 2016). What the study reported, not specific to this receptor: Four to six TRBV segments, including TRBV5-6, TRBV5-1 and TRBV20-1, were significantly more frequent in patients than controls.

The library relied on PCR. TCRdb shows the sequencer as Illumina HiSeq 2500. To reduce PCR and sequencing biases, unique molecular identifiers were incorporated into the TCR beta cDNA libraries. TCRdb passed the public sequencing reads through fastp at Q25 and MiXCR, retaining productive beta sequences. Entries that share a CDR3 protein sequence are merged under the most common genes and DNA. This sample gives 820,000 or so distinct CDR3 sequences in total; approximately 57% of them show up just once. The ten largest account for 4.6% of the sample. The antigens these receptors bind are not known. The sequenced sample was blood. These receptors all stem from a girl aged 5-17 years with multiple sclerosis.

This clonotype was found a few times. The CDR3 here is CASSIVGPGHHRGVDEQYF. CDR3 DNA: TGTGCCAGTAGTATAGTTGGCCCGGGACACCACAGAGGGGTAGACGAGCAGTACTTC. V usage is TRBV19 and J usage is TRBJ2-7; a weak D match, TRBD1 (6 bases). V lost 1 base and J lost 5, with 27 bases in between. This CDR3 is 19 amino acids long. Germline-derived CDR1 and CDR2 are LNHDA and SQIVND (reference sequence). The full variable domain, its missing parts supplied by reference TRBV19 and TRBJ2-7, is DGGITQSPKYLFRKEGQNVTLSCEQNLNHDAMYWYRQDPGQGLRLIYYSQIVNDFQKGDIAEGYSVSREKKESFPLTVTSAQKNPTAFYLCASSIVGPGHHRGVDEQYFGPGTRLTVT.

The CDR3 nucleotides read TGTGCCAGCAGCTTCGGCCATATTATGTACAATGAGCAGTTCTTC. Protein product: CASSFGHIMYNEQFF. This chain links TRBV7-3 with TRBJ2-1; D ambiguous. Germline values: CDR1 SGHTA, CDR2 FQGTGA. This CDR3 region has 15 residues. The V and J ends lost 3 bases and 4 bases respectively, with 13 bases between them.

This clonotype was observed a few times. This sequence joins TRBV20-1 and TRBJ2-6; 9 positions agree with TRBD1. CDR1 and CDR2 from the germline V gene are DFQATT and SNEGSKA (reference sequence). This CDR3 has 18 residues. Losses at the gene ends were 0 bases for V and 1 base for J; bases not matched to a gene: 7. The CDR3 spells CSARDGRDRDSGANVLTF. In DNA form, the CDR3 reads TGCAGTGCTAGAGATGGCCGGGACAGGGATTCTGGGGCCAACGTCCTGACTTTC.

The CDR3 DNA follows: TGTGCCAGCAGCTTATCCGGGACAATAAACTATGGCTACACCTTC. Translated, it gives CASSLSGTINYGYTF. The rearrangement joins TRBV7-2 to TRBJ1-2; D is perhaps TRBD1 (6 bases). This CDR3 has 15 residues. Germline-derived CDR1 and CDR2 are SGHTA and FQGNSA. V lost 2 bases and J lost 2, with 12 bases in between. Combining the CDR3 with reference TRBV7-2 and TRBJ1-2 gives the whole variable domain GAGVSQSPSNKVTEKGKDVELRCDPISGHTALYWYRQSLGQGLEFLIYFQGNSAPDKSGLPSDRFSAERTGGSVSTLTIQRTQQEDSAVYLCASSLSGTINYGYTFGSGTRLTVV.

V usage is TRBV20-1 and J usage is TRBJ1-5; D is undetermined. The CDR3 is 15 amino acids. Germline CDR1 is DFQATT and CDR2 is SNEGSKA (reference sequence). Trimming removed 0 bases from V and 1 base from J, with 10 bases in between. The CDR3, as DNA: TGCAGTGCTAGAGAGGCCGGGTTGAGCAATCAGCCCCAGCATTTT. Protein: CSAREAGLSNQPQHF.

The chain is built from TRBV7-2 and TRBJ2-1; maybe TRBD1 (6 bases). This CDR3 is 14 amino acids long. CDR1 is SGHTA, CDR2 FQGNSA, per germline. The ends were cut back, 5 bases at V and 4 bases at J, with 12 bases in the middle. The DNA for the CDR3 is TGTGCCAGCAGCCCGAGGACAGCGTACAATGAGCAGTTCTTC. It yields the protein CASSPRTAYNEQFF.

CDR3 sequence reads: CASSIKPTGSYEQYF. CDR3 bases: TGTGCCAGCAGCATTAAACCGACAGGATCCTACGAGCAGTACTTC. The V gene is TRBV9, the J gene TRBJ2-7; a weak D match, TRBD1 (6 bases). Trimming left V 4 bases short and J 1 base short, with 15 bases between. Germline V gene data show CDR1 as SGDLS and CDR2 as YYNGEE. This CDR3 is built from 15 residues.

V is TRBV10-3 and J is TRBJ2-7, with D perhaps matching TRBD1 (5 bases). The CDR3 loop spans 14 amino acids. The V gene's germline CDR1 is ENHRY and CDR2 SYGVKD. The V and J ends lost 5 bases and 5 bases respectively, with 16 bases between them. CDR3 in DNA: TGTGCCATCAGTCTTGGCAGGGTAATCGACGAGCAGTACTTC. It codes for CAISLGRVIDEQYF.

The rearrangement joins TRBV11-1 to TRBJ2-7; 9 bases are shared with TRBD2. CDR1 and CDR2 from the germline V gene are SGHAT and FQDESV (reference sequence). The junction had 6 bases not matched to a gene; V was cut back by 3 bases and J by 6 bases. The CDR3 is 14 residues long. Here the CDR3 reads CASSFPGLAIEQYF. In DNA, the CDR3 is TGTGCCAGCAGCTTCCCGGGACTAGCAATCGAGCAGTACTTC.

The chain carries TRBV4-1 and TRBJ2-3; TRBD2 is a possible D gene (5 bases). The germline V gene has CDR1 MGHRA and CDR2 YSYEKL. The CDR3 length is 18 residues. The V end lost 4 bases, the J end lost 0 bases, and 20 bases lay between the germline ends. CDR3 sequence (DNA): TGCGCCAGCAGCCTAGGAGGAAACGCGAGATCTAGCACAGATACGCAGTATTTT. Protein: CASSLGGNARSSTDTQYF.

The sample holds a few counts of this clonotype. Written as DNA, the CDR3 is TGCGCCAGCAGCCAACAGACAGGGAGCTACGAGCAGTACTTC. It specifies CASSQQTGSYEQYF. V gene TRBV4-1 combines with J gene TRBJ2-7, with 7 bases matching TRBD1. Germline assignment: CDR1 MGHRA and CDR2 YSYEKL. There are 14 residues in the CDR3. The ends lost 2 bases at V and 3 bases at J; junction bases unmatched: 4.

J is TRBJ2-7 and V is TRBV6-6, with 9 bases that match TRBD2. This CDR3 is built from 17 residues. The germline V gene has CDR1 MNHNY and CDR2 SVGAGI (reference sequence). Trimming cost V 5 bases and J 0 bases; bases outside gene matches: 11. This CDR3 is CASSPQPSGTHSYEQYF. The CDR3 bases are TGTGCCAGCAGTCCCCAACCTAGCGGGACCCACTCCTACGAGCAGTACTTC.

J is TRBJ2-7 and V is TRBV3-1; possibly TRBD1 or TRBD2 for D (5 bases each). The CDR3 is 15 residues long. Trimming removed 1 base at V and 3 bases at J, with 13 bases between. The germline gives CDR1 LGHDT, CDR2 YNNKEL (reference sequence). CDR3 sequence: CASSQVGAAHYEQYF. Written as DNA, the CDR3 is TGTGCCAGCAGCCAAGTCGGGGCAGCCCACTACGAGCAGTACTTC.

The gene calls are TRBV6-2 or TRBV6-3 and TRBJ1-6, with D uncertain. The CDR3 runs to 16 residues. Germline V CDR1 and CDR2: MNHEY, SVGEGT. V lost 6 bases to trimming and J lost 8 bases, with 20 bases between them. DNA for the CDR3: TGTGCCAGCAGCACCGAGGACGCAGGATGGGATTCACCCCTCCACTTT. This gives the protein CASSTEDAGWDSPLHF.

The chain uses TRBV12-3 or TRBV12-4 and TRBJ2-5; TRBD1 might be the D (5 bases). The CDR3 contains 16 residues. Trimming pared 2 bases from V and 0 bases from J, leaving 13 bases between. The chain's CDR3 is CASSLRSGLYQETQYF. CDR3 sequence (DNA): TGTGCCAGCAGTTTACGTTCAGGGTTGTACCAAGAGACCCAGTACTTC.

This clonotype was found a few times. The rearrangement links TRBV6-1 to TRBJ2-5, with 9 nucleotides matching TRBD1. The end of the DNA is better explained by TRBJ2-7, so the J call may be wrong. The CDR3 runs 14 residues. The V gene's germline CDR1 is MNHNS and CDR2 SASEGT. The CDR3 region has the DNA TGTGCCAGCAGTGAAGTCCCGGACAGGGGCGAGCAGTACTTC. The encoded protein is CASSEVPDRGEQYF.

This clonotype was seen a handful of times. The V call is TRBV12-3 or TRBV12-4, the J call TRBJ1-2, with 7 bases that match TRBD1. This CDR3 has 15 amino acids. The V segment lost 6 bases and the J segment 4 bases; nucleotides outside the gene matches: 11. CDR3 protein: CASSPGQGGFYGYTF. CDR3 nucleotides: TGTGCCAGCAGCCCGGGGCAGGGGGGTTTCTATGGCTACACCTTC.

The CDR3 is CSVRVDTQYF. The CDR3 bases are TGCAGCGTACGGGTGGATACGCAGTATTTT. This rearrangement joins TRBV29-1 to TRBJ2-3, with D unresolved. The V and J ends lost 6 bases and 6 bases respectively, with 7 bases between them. The germline gives CDR1 SQVTM, CDR2 ANQGSEA. CDR3 length: 10 residues.

The chain combines TRBV18 with TRBJ2-5; D gene unclear. This CDR3 has 16 amino acids. Trimming removed 5 bases from V and 2 bases from J, with 18 bases in between. Germline V lookup: CDR1 KGHSH, CDR2 LQKENI. DNA of the CDR3: TGTGCCAGCTCATCATTTCGCAGTTCTATACAAGAGACCCAGTACTTC. Protein: CASSSFRSSIQETQYF.

The V gene is TRBV24-1, the J gene TRBJ1-2; D gene ambiguous. V was trimmed by 4 bases and J by 1 base, leaving 6 bases between them. The CDR3 covers 13 residues. The germline CDR1 and CDR2 sequences are KGHDR and SFDVKD. In DNA, the CDR3 is TGTGCCACCAGTGAAGGGCTTAACTATGGCTACACCTTC. This encodes CATSEGLNYGYTF.

The chain links TRBV20-1 to TRBJ2-5; D is ambiguous. The CDR3 contains 11 residues. Trimming shortened V by 3 bases and J by 1 base, and 3 bases separated the two germline ends. Germline V gives CDR1 DFQATT, CDR2 SNEGSKA (reference sequence). The CDR3 reads CSASPQETQYF. CDR3 in DNA: TGCAGTGCTAGTCCCCAAGAGACCCAGTACTTC.

The J gene is TRBJ1-2, the V gene TRBV11-3, with D unclear. This CDR3 spans 16 amino acids. Germline lookup yields CDR1 SGHNT and CDR2 YENEEA. The V gene lost 5 bases and the J gene lost 5 bases, with 21 bases spanning the gap. The CDR3 DNA reads as TGTGCCAGCAGCCAGACGGTGCGCAGCCGATCTTATGGCTACACCTTC. It codes for CASSQTVRSRSYGYTF.

This clonotype was counted only a few times. This rearrangement joins TRBV7-2 to TRBJ2-6, with 7 bases matching TRBD2. The CDR3 is 16 amino acids. In germline, CDR1 is SGHTA, CDR2 FQGNSA. Losses at the gene ends were 5 bases for V and 0 bases for J; bases not matched to a gene: 4. CDR3 amino acids: CASSPREGSGANVLTF. The CDR3 nucleotides read TGTGCCAGCAGCCCTAGGGAGGGCTCTGGGGCCAACGTCCTGACTTTC.

The V and J genes are TRBV20-1 and TRBJ2-1; D call uncertain. V lost 3 bases, J lost 3 bases, and 9 bases lay in between. The length of the CDR3 is 13 residues. Germline values: CDR1 DFQATT, CDR2 SNEGSKA (reference sequence). The CDR3 coding sequence is TGCAGTGCTAGCTTTGCCAACTACAATGAGCAGTTCTTC. It encodes CSASFANYNEQFF.

As for this clonotype: The junction departs from the called germline gene at one end, perhaps through a read error. The chain links TRBV7-3 to TRBJ1-2, with D maybe TRBD1 (5 bases). Germline V gives CDR1 SGHTA, CDR2 FQGTGA. This CDR3 contains 14 residues. The CDR3 loop reads CASSFDRGGYGHTF. The CDR3 DNA reads as TGTGCCAGCAGCTTCGACAGAGGAGGCTATGGCCACACCTTC. The variable domain in full, with the rest retrieved from reference TRBV7-3 and TRBJ1-2, is GAGVSQTPSNKVTEKGKYVELRCDPISGHTALYWYRQSLGQGPEFLIYFQGTGAADDSGLPNDRFFAVRPEGSVSTLKIQRTERGDSAVYLCASSFDRGGYGHTFGSGTRLTVV.

The chain links TRBV25-1 to TRBJ2-1; D call uncertain. The J call is uncertain, as TRBJ2-7 better fits the DNA end. This CDR3 has 11 residues. Germline assignment: CDR1 MGHDK and CDR2 SYGVNS. CDR3: CASSEMFEQYF. The CDR3 bases are TGTGCCAGCAGTGAAATGTTCGAGCAGTACTTC.

V gene TRBV5-6 combines with J gene TRBJ1-2; D not resolved. This CDR3 is built from 16 residues. Germline CDR1 SGHDT, CDR2 YYEEEE. The V gene lost 3 bases and the J gene lost 4 bases, with 19 bases spanning the gap. The CDR3 sequence is CASSSPKSTAAYGYTF. The CDR3 bases are TGTGCCAGCAGCTCGCCGAAGTCAACGGCCGCCTATGGCTACACCTTC.